This record concerns one T cell receptor (beta chain) sequence. Trimming removed 7 bases from V and 6 bases from J, with 13 bases in between. Germline V gene data show CDR1 as SNHLY and CDR2 as FYNNEI. The CDR3 consists of 12 residues. This entry belongs to a study of CD8 T cells in Susac syndrome. The sequenced target, TCR beta, came from blood CD8+ and CD4+ T cells. The RNA, roughly 0.45 to 1 ug, was put through reverse transcription using random hexamers. The immunoSEQ assay covered 54 Vbeta and 13 Jbeta segments for CDR3. TCRdb re-derived calls from the immunoSEQ multiplex PCR reads in MiXCR, one entry per CDR3 protein. The table lists roughly 150,000 distinct CDR3 sequences, around 95% of them singletons.

Sequenced material: CD8+ T cells from PBMCs. This chain uses TRBV2 with TRBJ2-7; TRBD1 is a possible D gene (5 bases). The sequence derives from a human donor with multiple sclerosis. CDR3 in DNA: TGTGCCAGCAACACAGGTCCTCTCGAGCAGTACTTC. It specifies CASNTGPLEQYF.